This TCR beta chain is drawn from a study of T cell responses to AZD1222 COVID-19 vaccine. General study points: Baseline serology detected seropositivity in only a handful of AZD1222 recipients.

The protocol was immunoSEQ multiplex PCR, while the TCRdb copy is restricted to in-frame clones and leaves out a portion. The sample has 84,000 or so clones; 90% are singletons. This clone was detected only a few times. As yet, its antigen is unknown. The CDR3 is made up of 14 amino acids. Germline V gives CDR1 SGHDT, CDR2 YYEEEE. The V gene lost 4 bases and the J gene lost 2 bases, with 12 bases spanning the gap. The chain employs TRBV5-6 and TRBJ1-1; the D is unclear. The clonotype originates from an adult in good health. The material was peripheral blood, obtained on day 0 of AZD1222 vaccination. The DNA of the CDR3 is TGTGCCAGCAGCCAAGTCGGGCAAAACACTGAAGCTTTCTTT. It yields the protein CASSQVGQNTEAFF.